The clone carrying this TCR beta chain was counted between two and nine times. Its target is not known. The CDR3 loop spans 16 amino acids. Germline CDR1 SGHRS, CDR2 YFSETQ. Trimming shortened V by 1 base and J by 0 bases, and 13 bases separated the two germline ends. The data were produced by immunoSEQ multiplex PCR, yet TCRdb's version contains in-frame clones alone and is incomplete. The sample holds a few hundred thousand clones; around nine tenths are singletons and the top ten take around 1.1%. The source of the sample is a study of cytomegalovirus exposure and HLA in healthy donors. Points from the study as a whole: In a later analysis, first-cohort TCR clusters were found to tend to co-occur in the 120 validation repertoires. The study designated roughly 150 TCR beta chains cytomegalovirus-associated. A few chains tied to CMV proved CMV antigen-specific in vitro. Generally TCR sequences proved uncommon, though certain public TCRs appeared in numerous donors.

The chain uses TRBV5-1 and TRBJ1-1; tentative D call: TRBD1 (6 bases). The sample comprised PBMCs. This sequence was found in a young woman in good health and CMV-seronegative. The CDR3 protein is CASSLFGGSMNTEAFF. The DNA of the CDR3 is TGCGCCAGCAGCTTGTTTGGGGGCTCGATGAACACTGAAGCTTTCTTT. Full variable domain (missing parts from reference TRBV5-1 and TRBJ1-1): KAGVTQTPRYLIKTRGQQVTLSCSPISGHRSVSWYQQTPGQGLQFLFEYFSETQRNKGNFPGRFSGRQFSNSRSEMNVSTLELGDSALYLCASSLFGGSMNTEAFFGQGTRLTVV.